Following are 4 T cell receptor beta chains from one sample sequenced in a study of T cell responses to AZD1222 COVID-19 vaccine. Some clones are missing from TCRdb's copy, which holds only in-frame ones; the method was immunoSEQ multiplex PCR. This sample yields around 65,000 clones, of which about 70% are seen a single time; more than 13% belongs to the top ten. This specimen was peripheral blood, taken on day 0 of AZD1222 vaccination. Receptors were obtained from an adult in good health.

In its sample, this clone is medium-sized. The chain carries TRBV11-2 and TRBJ2-2, with 10 bases lining up with TRBD2. With 9 bases clipped from V and 4 bases from J, the junction kept 11 bases outside the gene matches. This CDR3 has 16 amino acids. Germline CDR1 SGHAT, CDR2 FQNNGV. In DNA, the CDR3 is TGTGCCAGTGACCGTAGCGGGGGGAGGGGCACCGGGGAGCTGTTTTTT. Translating it yields CASDRSGGRGTGELFF.

The rearrangement joins TRBV9 to TRBJ2-2; D perhaps matches TRBD1 (5 bases). Germline CDR1 and CDR2: SGDLS and YYNGEE. V dropped 3 bases and J dropped 3 bases, with 9 bases sitting between them. The CDR3 spans 14 residues. This CDR3 is CASSEQGDTGELFF. The CDR3 nucleotides are TGTGCCAGCAGCGAGCAGGGCGACACCGGGGAGCTGTTTTTT.

CDR3 in amino acids: CASSYLAGGGDGYTF. Here the CDR3 DNA reads TGTGCCAGCAGTTACCTCGCAGGGGGAGGAGATGGCTACACCTTC. The V gene is TRBV6-5, the J gene TRBJ1-2; 7 bases are shared with TRBD1. Germline-derived CDR1 and CDR2 are MNHEY and SVGAGI. The J segment lost 6 bases and the V segment lost 2 bases, leaving 9 bases of the junction unmatched. This CDR3 region has 15 residues.

The chain couples TRBV5-3 to TRBJ2-7; D possibly corresponds to TRBD1 (6 bases). TRBV5-3 is reported as an ORF; its role is uncertain. CDR3 length equals 13 residues. Trimming cost V 5 bases and J 3 bases, with 12 bases left between them. The CDR3 nucleotides are TGTGCCAGAAGATGCGGACAGAACTACGAGCAGTACTTC. It translates to CARRCGQNYEQYF.